The 12 T cell receptor beta chains in this list originate from one sample, sequenced in a study of T cells after yellow fever vaccination. TCRdb redid the calling of the 5' RACE reads with MiXCR, one entry per CDR3 protein. The repertoire holds some 250,000 distinct CDR3 sequences, with 6.9% as singletons. The sample here was CD4+ T cells sorted from PBMCs, taken 15 days after the yellow fever booster vaccination. These receptors originate from a man under 40 who received the YFV17D yellow fever vaccine.

This chain connects TRBV7-2 to TRBJ1-5, with D tentatively TRBD1 (5 bases). CDR1 SGHTA and CDR2 FQGNSA come from the germline V gene. V was clipped by 0 bases and J by 7 bases, with 19 bases between them. CDR3 length: 17 amino acids. The chain's CDR3 is CASSLAGVGHYQQPQHF. The CDR3 DNA sequence: TGTGCCAGCAGCTTAGCGGGGGTCGGACATTACCAACAGCCCCAGCATTTT.

This clonotype was observed a handful of times. V and J are TRBV29-1 and TRBJ2-7; 7 bases are a match to TRBD1. There are 12 residues in the CDR3. Germline values: CDR1 SQVTM, CDR2 ANQGSEA. The junction had 5 bases not matched to a gene; V was cut back by 6 bases and J by 3 bases. CDR3 in DNA: TGCAGCGTACGGGGACAGTTCTACGAGCAGTACTTC. Encoded protein: CSVRGQFYEQYF.

In its sample, this clonotype was seen many times. V usage is TRBV20-1 and J usage is TRBJ2-3, with D possibly being TRBD2 (5 bases). Trimming left V 4 bases short and J 4 bases short, with 9 bases between. CDR3 length: 12 amino acids. Looked up from germline, CDR1 is DFQATT and CDR2 is SNEGSKA (reference sequence). DNA for the CDR3: TGCAGTGCTAAAGCCGGGGCAGATACGCAGTATTTT. It specifies CSAKAGADTQYF.

The table lists this clonotype with a few counts. The chain uses TRBV12-3 or TRBV12-4 and TRBJ2-1, with 8 bases that match TRBD1. The V and J ends lost 5 bases and 7 bases, in that order; junction bases with no gene match: 25. This CDR3 comprises 20 residues. CDR3 DNA sequence: TGTGCCAGCAGTCCTCGGACAGGGTCTCCGAGCGGGCCGAAAAAAAATGAGCAGTTCTTC. Its protein product is CASSPRTGSPSGPKKNEQFF.

This clonotype was found a few times. This chain connects TRBV6-5 to TRBJ2-7, with D possibly TRBD1 on 6 matching bases. V was shortened by 6 bases and J by 2 bases, with 14 bases between the two germline ends. In germline, CDR1 is MNHEY, CDR2 SVGAGI. This CDR3 is 14 amino acids long. The CDR3 nucleotides are TGTGCCAGCAGACTAAACAGGGAGACCTACGAGCAGTACTTC. This encodes CASRLNRETYEQYF.

J is TRBJ2-1 and V is TRBV19; D uncertain. Per the germline V gene, CDR1 is LNHDA and CDR2 is SQIVND (reference sequence). This CDR3 comprises 14 residues. Trimming took 8 bases from V and 3 from J, leaving 14 bases between them. Here the CDR3 reads CASGVGTIYNEQFF. The CDR3 DNA follows: TGTGCCAGTGGCGTCGGTACAATCTACAATGAGCAGTTCTTC.

This clonotype was picked up many times. The genes are TRBV5-1 and TRBJ2-5; 7 bases agree with TRBD2. Germline values: CDR1 SGHRS, CDR2 YFSETQ. V was pared by 4 bases and J by 2 bases, with 8 bases of the junction left unmatched. The CDR3 extends over 15 amino acids. DNA of the CDR3: TGCGCCAGCAGCCCGGGGGGACGGGAGCAAGAGACCCAGTACTTC. Encoded protein: CASSPGGREQETQYF. Variable domain in full (rest from reference TRBV5-1 and TRBJ2-5): KAGVTQTPRYLIKTRGQQVTLSCSPISGHRSVSWYQQTPGQGLQFLFEYFSETQRNKGNFPGRFSGRQFSNSRSEMNVSTLELGDSALYLCASSPGGREQETQYFGPGTRLLVL.

This clonotype was seen a handful of times. The chain links TRBV12-3 or TRBV12-4 to TRBJ2-1, with D hard to call. This CDR3 region has 13 residues. Trimming removed 6 bases from V and 7 bases from J, with 13 bases in between. In DNA form, the CDR3 reads TGTGCCAGCAGGGACGTACTCCGGAATGAGCAGTTCTTC. Protein: CASRDVLRNEQFF.

In this sample, this clonotype turned up a few times. The chain joins TRBV20-1 to TRBJ2-1, with D perhaps being TRBD1 or TRBD2 (5 bases each). This CDR3 contains 17 residues. Trimming pared 1 base from V and 0 bases from J, leaving 16 bases between. CDR1 DFQATT and CDR2 SNEGSKA come from the germline V gene (reference sequence). The CDR3 sequence: CSARGHRGGSSYNEQFF. The CDR3 DNA is TGCAGTGCTAGAGGTCACCGTGGGGGAAGCTCCTACAATGAGCAGTTCTTC.

Many counts were recorded for this clonotype. V is TRBV7-6 and J is TRBJ2-1; D is tentatively TRBD1 or TRBD2 (5 bases each). Trimming pared 1 base from V and 6 bases from J, leaving 31 bases between. The CDR3 runs to 21 residues. Germline CDR1 is SGHVS and CDR2 is FNYEAQ. The CDR3 region is CASSLGLGRGRSAAEINEQFF. Here the CDR3 DNA reads TGTGCCAGCAGCTTAGGGCTCGGTCGGGGCAGATCGGCGGCGGAGATCAATGAGCAGTTCTTC.

About this clonotype: The junction differs from germline at one of its ends, possibly a read error. This chain links TRBV9 with TRBJ2-3, with TRBD2 matching over 9 bases. CDR3 length: 16 residues. The V gene's germline CDR1 is SGDLS and CDR2 YYNGEE. The CDR3 DNA sequence: TGTGTCAGCAGCGCATCTAGCGGGACGGCCGTGGATACGCAGTATTTT. This translates into CVSSASSGTAVDTQYF.

This clonotype was seen ten or more times. The chain links TRBV6-1 to TRBJ2-2; 8 bases are a match to TRBD1. This CDR3 is built from 13 residues. Per germline, CDR1 MNHNS and CDR2 SASEGT. The V and J ends lost 6 bases and 8 bases, in that order; junction bases with no gene match: 5. CDR3 sequence (DNA): TGTGCCAGCAGCCCTAGGACAGGGGGGGAGCTGTTTTTT. The encoded protein is CASSPRTGGELFF.